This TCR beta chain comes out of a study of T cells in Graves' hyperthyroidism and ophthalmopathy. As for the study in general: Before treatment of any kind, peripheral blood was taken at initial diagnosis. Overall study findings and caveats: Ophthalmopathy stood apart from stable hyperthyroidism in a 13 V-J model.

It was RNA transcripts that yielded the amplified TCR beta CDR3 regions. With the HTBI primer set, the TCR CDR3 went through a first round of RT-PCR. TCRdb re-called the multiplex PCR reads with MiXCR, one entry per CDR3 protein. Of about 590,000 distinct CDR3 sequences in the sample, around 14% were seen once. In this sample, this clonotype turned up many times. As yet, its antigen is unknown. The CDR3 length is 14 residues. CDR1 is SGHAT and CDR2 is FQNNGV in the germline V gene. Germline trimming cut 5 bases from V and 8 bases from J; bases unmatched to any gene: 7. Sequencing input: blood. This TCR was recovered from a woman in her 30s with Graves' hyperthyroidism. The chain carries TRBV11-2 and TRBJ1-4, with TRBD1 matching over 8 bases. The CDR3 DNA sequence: TGTGCCAGCAGCCCGGGACAGGTCGGGGAAAAACTGTTTTTT. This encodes CASSPGQVGEKLFF. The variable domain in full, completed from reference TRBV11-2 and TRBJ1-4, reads EAGVAQSPRYKIIEKRQSVAFWCNPISGHATLYWYQQILGQGPKLLIQFQNNGVVDDSQLPKDRFSAERLKGVDSTLKIQPAKLEDSAVYLCASSPGQVGEKLFFGSGTQLSVL.